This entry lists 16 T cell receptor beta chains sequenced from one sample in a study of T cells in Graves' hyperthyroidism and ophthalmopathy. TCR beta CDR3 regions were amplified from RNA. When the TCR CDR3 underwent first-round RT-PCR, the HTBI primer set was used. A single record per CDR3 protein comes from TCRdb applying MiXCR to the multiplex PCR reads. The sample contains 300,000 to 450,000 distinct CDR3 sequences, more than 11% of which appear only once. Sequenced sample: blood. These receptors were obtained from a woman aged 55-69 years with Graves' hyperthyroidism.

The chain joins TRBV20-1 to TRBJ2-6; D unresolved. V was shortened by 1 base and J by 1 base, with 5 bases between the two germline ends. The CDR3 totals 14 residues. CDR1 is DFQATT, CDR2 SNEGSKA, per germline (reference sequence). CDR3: CSARGASGANVLTF. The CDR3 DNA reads TGCAGTGCTAGAGGAGCGTCTGGGGCCAACGTCCTGACTTTC.

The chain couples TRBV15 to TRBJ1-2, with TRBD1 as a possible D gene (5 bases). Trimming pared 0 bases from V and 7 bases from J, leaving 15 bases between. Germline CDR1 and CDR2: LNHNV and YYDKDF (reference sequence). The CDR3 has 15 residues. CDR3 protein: CATSRDEGRVRGYTF. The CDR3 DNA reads TGTGCCACCAGCAGAGATGAGGGCAGGGTACGTGGCTACACCTTC.

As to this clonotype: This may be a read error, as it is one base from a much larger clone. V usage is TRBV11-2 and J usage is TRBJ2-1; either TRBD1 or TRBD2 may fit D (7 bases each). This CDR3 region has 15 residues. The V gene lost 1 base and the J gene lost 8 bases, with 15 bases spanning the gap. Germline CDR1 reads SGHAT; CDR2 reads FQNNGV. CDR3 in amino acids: CASSLGLQGRDEQFF. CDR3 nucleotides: TGTGCCAGCAGCTTAGGATTACAGGGGAGGGATGAGCAGTTCTTC.

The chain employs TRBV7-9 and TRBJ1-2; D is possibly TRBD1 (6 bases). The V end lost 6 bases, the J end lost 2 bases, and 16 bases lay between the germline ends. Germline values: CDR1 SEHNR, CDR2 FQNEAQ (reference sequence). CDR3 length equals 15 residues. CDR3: CASRPRTAPNYGYTF. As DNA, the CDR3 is TGTGCCAGCAGACCCCGGACAGCCCCCAACTATGGCTACACCTTC. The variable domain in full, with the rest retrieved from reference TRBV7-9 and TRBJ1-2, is DTGVSQNPRHKITKRGQNVTFRCDPISEHNRLYWYRQTLGQGPEFLTYFQNEAQLEKSRLLSDRFSAERPKGSFSTLEIQRTEQGDSAMYLCASRPRTAPNYGYTFGSGTRLTVV.

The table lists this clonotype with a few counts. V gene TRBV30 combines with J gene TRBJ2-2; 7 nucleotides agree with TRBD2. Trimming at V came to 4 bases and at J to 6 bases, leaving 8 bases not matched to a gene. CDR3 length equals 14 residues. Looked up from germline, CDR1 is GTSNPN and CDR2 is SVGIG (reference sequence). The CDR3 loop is CAWKLASHSGELFF. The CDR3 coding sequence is TGTGCCTGGAAACTAGCGTCCCATTCCGGGGAGCTGTTTTTT.

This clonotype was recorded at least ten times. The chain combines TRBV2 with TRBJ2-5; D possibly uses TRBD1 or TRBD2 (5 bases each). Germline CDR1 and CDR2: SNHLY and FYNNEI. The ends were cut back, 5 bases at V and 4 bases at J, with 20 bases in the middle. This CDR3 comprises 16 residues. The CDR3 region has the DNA TGTGCCAGCAGTTGGCGGACGGGGACCGTCGGAGAGACCCAGTACTTC. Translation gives CASSWRTGTVGETQYF.

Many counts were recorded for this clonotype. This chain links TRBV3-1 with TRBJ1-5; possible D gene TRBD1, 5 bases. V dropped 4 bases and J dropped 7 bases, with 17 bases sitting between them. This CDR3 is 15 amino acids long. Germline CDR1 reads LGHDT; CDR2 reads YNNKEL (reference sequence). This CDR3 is CASSRDSSVGQPQHF. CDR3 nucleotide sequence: TGTGCCAGCAGCCGAGACAGTAGCGTAGGCCAGCCCCAGCATTTT.

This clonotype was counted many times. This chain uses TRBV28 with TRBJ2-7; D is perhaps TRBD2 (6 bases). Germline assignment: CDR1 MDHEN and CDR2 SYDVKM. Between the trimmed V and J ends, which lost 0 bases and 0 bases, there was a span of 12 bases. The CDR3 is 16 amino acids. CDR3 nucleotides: TGTGCCAGCAGTTTATGGGTAGCGGACCTCTCCTACGAGCAGTACTTC. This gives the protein CASSLWVADLSYEQYF. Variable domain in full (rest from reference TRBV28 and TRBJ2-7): DVKVTQSSRYLVKRTGEKVFLECVQDMDHENMFWYRQDPGLGLRLIYFSYDVKMKEKGDIPEGYSVSREKKERFSLILESASTNQTSMYLCASSLWVADLSYEQYFGPGTRLTVT.

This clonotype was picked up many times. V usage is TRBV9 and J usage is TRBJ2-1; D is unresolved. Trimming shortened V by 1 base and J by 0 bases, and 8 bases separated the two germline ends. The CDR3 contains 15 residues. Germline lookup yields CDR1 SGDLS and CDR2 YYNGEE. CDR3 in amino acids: CASSVTGSSYNEQFF. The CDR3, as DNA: TGTGCCAGCAGCGTAACGGGTAGCTCCTACAATGAGCAGTTCTTC.

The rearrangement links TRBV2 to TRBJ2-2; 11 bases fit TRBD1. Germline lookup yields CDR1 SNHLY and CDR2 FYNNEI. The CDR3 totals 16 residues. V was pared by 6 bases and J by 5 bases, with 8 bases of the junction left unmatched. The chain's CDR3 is CASSSGTGGITGELFF. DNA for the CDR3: TGTGCCAGCAGCTCCGGGACAGGGGGTATTACCGGGGAGCTGTTTTTT.

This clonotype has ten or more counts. CDR3 sequence reads: CASSLVGTSVGTGELFF. CDR3 bases: TGTGCCAGCAGCTTAGTTGGGACTAGCGTTGGCACCGGGGAGCTGTTTTTT. This chain uses TRBV11-2 with TRBJ2-2; 10 nucleotides match TRBD2. CDR1 and CDR2 (germline): SGHAT, FQNNGV. The CDR3 loop spans 17 amino acids. Trimming cost V 1 base and J 4 bases; bases outside gene matches: 6.

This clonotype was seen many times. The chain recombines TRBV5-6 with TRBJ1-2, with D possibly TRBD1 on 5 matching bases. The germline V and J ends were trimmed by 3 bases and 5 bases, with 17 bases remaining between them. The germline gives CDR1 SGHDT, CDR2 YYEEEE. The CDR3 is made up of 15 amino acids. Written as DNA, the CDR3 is TGTGCCAGCAGCTCCTGGGAGACAGAGCCGTATGGCTACACCTTC. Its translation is CASSSWETEPYGYTF. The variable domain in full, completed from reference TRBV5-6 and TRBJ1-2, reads DAGVTQSPTHLIKTRGQQVTLRCSPKSGHDTVSWYQQALGQGPQFIFQYYEEEERQRGNFPDRFSGHQFPNYSSELNVNALLLGDSALYLCASSSWETEPYGYTFGSGTRLTVV.

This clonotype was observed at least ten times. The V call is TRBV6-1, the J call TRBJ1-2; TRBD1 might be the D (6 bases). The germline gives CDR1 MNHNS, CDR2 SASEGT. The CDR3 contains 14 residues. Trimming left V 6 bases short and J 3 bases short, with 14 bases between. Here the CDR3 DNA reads TGTGCCAGCAGACTGGACAGCCGTTACTATGGCTACACCTTC. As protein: CASRLDSRYYGYTF.

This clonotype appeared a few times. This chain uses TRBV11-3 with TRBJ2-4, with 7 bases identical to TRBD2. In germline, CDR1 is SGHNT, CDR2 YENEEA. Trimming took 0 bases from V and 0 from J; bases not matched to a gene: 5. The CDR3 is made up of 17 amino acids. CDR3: CASSLDRGEGAKNIQYF. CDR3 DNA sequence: TGTGCCAGCAGCTTAGATCGGGGGGAGGGAGCCAAAAACATTCAGTACTTC.

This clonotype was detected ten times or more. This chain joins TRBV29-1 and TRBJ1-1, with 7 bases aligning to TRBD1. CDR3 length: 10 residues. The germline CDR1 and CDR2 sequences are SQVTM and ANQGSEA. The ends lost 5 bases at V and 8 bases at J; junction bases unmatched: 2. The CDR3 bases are TGCAGCGTTCGGGGACAGGAAGCTTTCTTT. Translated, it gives CSVRGQEAFF.

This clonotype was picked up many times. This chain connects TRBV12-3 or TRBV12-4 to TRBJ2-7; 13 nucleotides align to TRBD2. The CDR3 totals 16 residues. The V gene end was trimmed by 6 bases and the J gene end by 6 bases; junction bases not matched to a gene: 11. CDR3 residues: CASSRTSGGDPSEQYF. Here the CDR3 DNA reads TGTGCCAGCAGCCGGACTAGCGGGGGAGATCCCTCCGAGCAGTACTTC.